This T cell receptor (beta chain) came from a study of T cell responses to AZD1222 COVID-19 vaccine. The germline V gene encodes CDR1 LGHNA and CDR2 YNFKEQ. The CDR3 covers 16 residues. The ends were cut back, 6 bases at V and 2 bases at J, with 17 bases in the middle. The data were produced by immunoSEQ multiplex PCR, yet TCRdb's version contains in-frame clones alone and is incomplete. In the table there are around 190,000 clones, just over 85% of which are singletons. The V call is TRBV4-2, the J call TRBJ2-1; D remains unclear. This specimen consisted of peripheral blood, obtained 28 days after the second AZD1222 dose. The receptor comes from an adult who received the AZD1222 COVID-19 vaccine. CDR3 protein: CASSLGQAGTYNEQFF. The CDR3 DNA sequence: TGTGCCAGCAGTCTAGGGCAGGCCGGCACCTACAATGAGCAGTTCTTC.